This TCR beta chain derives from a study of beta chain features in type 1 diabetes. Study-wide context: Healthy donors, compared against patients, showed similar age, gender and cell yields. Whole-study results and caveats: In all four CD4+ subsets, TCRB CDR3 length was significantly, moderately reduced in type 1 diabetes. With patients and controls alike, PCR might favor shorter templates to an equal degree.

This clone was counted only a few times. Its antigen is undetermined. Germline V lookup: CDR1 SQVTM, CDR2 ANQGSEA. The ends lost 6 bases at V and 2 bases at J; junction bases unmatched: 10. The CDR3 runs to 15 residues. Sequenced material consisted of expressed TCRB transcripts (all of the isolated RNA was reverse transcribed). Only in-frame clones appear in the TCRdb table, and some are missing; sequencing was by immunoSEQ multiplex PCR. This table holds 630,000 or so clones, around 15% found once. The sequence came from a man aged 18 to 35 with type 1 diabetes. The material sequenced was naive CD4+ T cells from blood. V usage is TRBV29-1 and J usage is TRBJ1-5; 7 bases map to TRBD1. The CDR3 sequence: CSVALGGGRNQPQHF. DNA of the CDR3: TGCAGCGTCGCCCTCGGAGGGGGCCGCAATCAGCCCCAGCATTTT.